This passage covers 10 T cell receptor beta chains from one sample sequenced in a study of T cell responses to AZD1222 COVID-19 vaccine. Sequenced by immunoSEQ multiplex PCR; TCRdb stores in-frame clones only, minus some. There are around 170,000 clones in the sample; over 75% occur only once, and roughly 1.6% lies in the top ten. This material consisted of peripheral blood, taken on day 0 of AZD1222 vaccination. Receptors were obtained from an adult in good health.

The V call is TRBV18, the J call TRBJ1-1, with D unclear. CDR1 is KGHSH and CDR2 is LQKENI in the germline V gene. V lost 4 bases, J lost 2 bases, and 8 bases lay in between. The CDR3 is 13 residues long. CDR3 loop: CASSRDGNTEAFF. In DNA, the CDR3 is TGTGCCAGCTCACGCGACGGTAACACTGAAGCTTTCTTT.

This clone was seen just once. The rearrangement uses TRBV2 and TRBJ2-5, with D perhaps assigned TRBD1 or TRBD2 (5 bases each). The CDR3 has 13 residues. Germline lookup yields CDR1 SNHLY and CDR2 FYNNEI. The V end was cut by 3 bases, the J end by 5 bases, with 10 bases between. Here the CDR3 reads CASSEGRWETQYF. The CDR3 nucleotides are TGTGCCAGCAGTGAGGGACGATGGGAGACCCAGTACTTC.

Of note for this clone: The same CDR3 is also encoded by other DNA sequences in this sample. V gene TRBV5-1 combines with J gene TRBJ1-2; weak D call: TRBD1 (6 bases). Per germline, CDR1 SGHRS and CDR2 YFSETQ. The V gene lost 4 bases and the J gene lost 2 bases, with 12 bases spanning the gap. The CDR3 length is 14 residues. The CDR3 region has the DNA TGCGCCAGCAGCCCAGGAGGGGGGAACTATGGCTACACCTTC. It encodes CASSPGGGNYGYTF. Filled out from reference TRBV5-1 and TRBJ1-2, the complete variable domain reads KAGVTQTPRYLIKTRGQQVTLSCSPISGHRSVSWYQQTPGQGLQFLFEYFSETQRNKGNFPGRFSGRQFSNSRSEMNVSTLELGDSALYLCASSPGGGNYGYTFGSGTRLTVV.

The rearrangement links TRBV28 to TRBJ1-5; D is undetermined. Trimming shortened V by 3 bases and J by 4 bases, and 7 bases separated the two germline ends. The CDR3 has 13 residues. Germline V gene sequence: CDR1 MDHEN, CDR2 SYDVKM. CDR3 region: CASSLYTNQPQHF. As DNA, the CDR3 is TGTGCCAGCAGTTTGTACACTAATCAGCCCCAGCATTTT.

The chain joins TRBV24-1 to TRBJ2-7; the D gene is possibly TRBD1 (5 bases). The CDR3 has 15 residues. Germline-derived CDR1 and CDR2 are KGHDR and SFDVKD. V dropped 4 bases and J dropped 0 bases, with 12 bases sitting between them. The CDR3 protein is CATSDGRVSSYEQYF. DNA of the CDR3: TGTGCCACCAGTGACGGCAGGGTGAGCTCCTACGAGCAGTACTTC.

The chain's CDR3 is CASSLARGAVSPLHF. The CDR3 DNA is TGTGCCAGCAGCTTGGCCAGGGGAGCGGTTTCACCCCTCCACTTT. V usage is TRBV5-8 and J usage is TRBJ1-6; the D gene is possibly TRBD1 (6 bases). Germline V gene data show CDR1 as SGHTS and CDR2 as YDEGEE. The V end lost 0 bases, the J end lost 9 bases, and 13 bases lay between the germline ends. This CDR3 region has 15 residues.

CDR3 coding DNA: TGTGCCAGCAGCTTTCTTGGGGTAGGGAACTATGGCTACACCTTC. Encoded protein: CASSFLGVGNYGYTF. This chain links TRBV7-8 with TRBJ1-2; D is unclear. Trimming took off 3 bases at V and 2 bases at J, with 13 bases between the two ends. This CDR3 is 15 amino acids long. The germline V gene encodes CDR1 SGHVS and CDR2 FQNEAQ.

The rearrangement links TRBV7-3 to TRBJ2-3, with TRBD2 matching over 9 bases. Germline CDR1 and CDR2: SGHTA and FQGTGA. V lost 5 bases to trimming and J lost 0 bases; unmatched junction nucleotides: 6. This CDR3 is built from 16 residues. CDR3: CASSPQAGGSTDTQYF. Here the CDR3 DNA reads TGTGCCAGCAGCCCCCAAGCGGGGGGAAGCACAGATACGCAGTATTTT.

This clone has a single count. The chain is built from TRBV5-1 and TRBJ2-3, with unresolved D. The CDR3 has 14 amino acids. Germline V gene lookup returns CDR1 SGHRS and CDR2 YFSETQ. Deletions cut 4 bases from V and 0 bases from J, with 9 bases between. In DNA, the CDR3 is TGCGCCAGCAGCCACCAGTCCAGCACAGATACGCAGTATTTT. Protein sequence: CASSHQSSTDTQYF.

The chain links TRBV15 to TRBJ2-7; D possibly corresponds to TRBD2 (5 bases). This CDR3 has 15 residues. Trimming took off 1 base at V and 0 bases at J, with 10 bases between the two ends. CDR1 is LNHNV, CDR2 YYDKDF, per germline (reference sequence). The CDR3 nucleotides read TGTGCCACCAGCAGAGTGAGGGAAGGCTCCTACGAGCAGTACTTC. It translates to CATSRVREGSYEQYF. Looking up the rest from reference TRBV15 and TRBJ2-7 gives the full variable domain: DAMVIQNPRYQVTQFGKPVTLSCSQTLNHNVMYWYQQKSSQAPKLLFHYYDKDFNNEADTPDNFQSRRPNTSFCFLDIRSPGLGDTAMYLCATSRVREGSYEQYFGPGTRLTVT.